This is a list of T cell receptor beta chains from one sample in a study of T cell repertoires in cytomegalovirus infection. A single record per CDR3 protein comes from TCRdb applying MiXCR to the reads. In the table there are fewer than 550,000 distinct CDR3 sequences, roughly 30% of which are singletons. Material: PBMCs. These receptors originate from a human donor in good health (CMV status not recorded). Some clones in this sample may be carry-over from other donors' samples. Both conserved end residues are part of each CDR3. Each record gives: D gene, V gene, CDR3 protein. The D gene is left open where the match is weak.

>.|TRBV7-3
CASSLTSVVFRDTQYF
>.|TRBV27
CASKALGTNQPQHF
>.|TRBV6-1
CASSRPLYGSNTEAFF
>.|TRBV15
CATSRDSAIPSTDTQYF
>.|TRBV19
CATCSDGSYEQYF
>.|TRBV6-5
CASKEGGNQPQHF
>.|TRBV10-3
CAISDPTPRGGRSDTQYF
>.|TRBV27
CASSLSGVRDTIYF
>TRBD2|TRBV7-2
CASSLERGEYNEQFF
>.|TRBV7-2
CASSKGTRETQYF
>.|TRBV6-6
CASSFANSQPQHF
>.|TRBV2
CASSEYGSNQPQHF
>.|TRBV10-3
CAISESQYSTDTQYF
>.|TRBV2
CASSESPGANQPQHF
>TRBD1|TRBV28
CASTPPGQGVKNIQYF
>TRBD1|TRBV2
CASSESWTGVNGYTF
>.|TRBV6-1
CASSQDRPTNEKLFF
>.|TRBV6-1
CASSEARENTIYF
>.|TRBV24-1
CATSDLPTRIHQNIQYF
>.|TRBV20-1
CSANNNREVGTDTQYF